The present entry profiles one T cell receptor (beta chain) with its context. Its antigen is unknown. Sequencing used cDNA as its template, made by extracting RNA and reverse transcribing it. TCRdb keeps only in-frame clones here, not all; method: immunoSEQ multiplex PCR. The sample has over 100,000 clones, 50% to 55% seen once. These data originate in a study of CD8+ T cells in alopecia areata. Background on the study: It was oral tofacitinib, at 5 to 10 mg twice daily, that treated patients received.

Study findings and constraints: Relative to normal scalp, lesional scalp, especially alopecia totalis/universalis, showed higher clonality. The study found TCR sharing across patients less clear than in mice, possibly for HLA reasons. The study also sequences resident alphabeta T cells of normal skin in scalp samples.

Treatment: oral pan-JAK inhibitor, 5-10 mg twice daily. The TCR originated in a human donor with alopecia areata. Sequencing was performed on CD4+ T cells sorted from blood, taken at week 4, from a patient treated with tofacitinib.

The CDR3 coding sequence is TGTGCCTGCCCGGACAGCCTGGGCACTGAAGCTTTCTTT. As protein: CACPDSLGTEAFF. V and J are TRBV30 and TRBJ1-1, with D possibly matching TRBD1 (6 bases). Germline V gives CDR1 GTSNPN, CDR2 SVGIG (reference sequence). The CDR3 runs 13 residues. V lost 6 bases, J lost 4 bases, and 15 bases lay in between.